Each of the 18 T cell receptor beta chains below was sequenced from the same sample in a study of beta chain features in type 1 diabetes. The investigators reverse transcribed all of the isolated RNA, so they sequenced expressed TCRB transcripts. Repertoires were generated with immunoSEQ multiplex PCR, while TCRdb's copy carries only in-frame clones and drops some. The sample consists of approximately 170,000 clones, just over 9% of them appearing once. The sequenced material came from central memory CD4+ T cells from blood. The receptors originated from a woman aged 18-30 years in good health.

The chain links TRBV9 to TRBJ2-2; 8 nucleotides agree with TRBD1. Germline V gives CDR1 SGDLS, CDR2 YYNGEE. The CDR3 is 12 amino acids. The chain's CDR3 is CDSRGQSGELFF. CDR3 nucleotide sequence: TGTGATAGCAGGGGGCAATCCGGGGAGCTGTTTTTT.

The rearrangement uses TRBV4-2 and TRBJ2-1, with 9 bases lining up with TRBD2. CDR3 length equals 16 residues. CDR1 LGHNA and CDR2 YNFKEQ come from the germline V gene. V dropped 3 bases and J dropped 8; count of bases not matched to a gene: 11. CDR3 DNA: TGTGCCAGCAGCCAGGCCGGGGTAGCGGGGGACGATGAGCAGTTCTTC. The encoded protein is CASSQAGVAGDDEQFF.

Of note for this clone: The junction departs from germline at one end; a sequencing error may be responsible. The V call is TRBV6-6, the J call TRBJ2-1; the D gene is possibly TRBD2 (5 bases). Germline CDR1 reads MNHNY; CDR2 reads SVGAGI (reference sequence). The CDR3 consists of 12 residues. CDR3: CASSLYEGYKVF. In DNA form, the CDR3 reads TGTGCCAGCAGCTTGTACGAGGGATACAAGGTCTTC.

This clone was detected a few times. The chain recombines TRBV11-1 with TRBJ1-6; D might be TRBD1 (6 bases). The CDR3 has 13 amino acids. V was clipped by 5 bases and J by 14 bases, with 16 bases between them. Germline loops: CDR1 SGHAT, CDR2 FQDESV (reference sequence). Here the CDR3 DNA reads TGTGCCAGCAGCCCCCGGGCGGGGGCGGCCCTCCACTTT. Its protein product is CASSPRAGAALHF.

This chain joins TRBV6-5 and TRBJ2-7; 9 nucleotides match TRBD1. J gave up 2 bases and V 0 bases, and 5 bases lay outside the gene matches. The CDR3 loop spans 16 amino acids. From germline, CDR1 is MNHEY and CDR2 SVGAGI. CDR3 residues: CASSYSRGDRAYEQYF. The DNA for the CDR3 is TGTGCCAGCAGTTACTCGAGAGGGGACAGGGCCTACGAGCAGTACTTC.

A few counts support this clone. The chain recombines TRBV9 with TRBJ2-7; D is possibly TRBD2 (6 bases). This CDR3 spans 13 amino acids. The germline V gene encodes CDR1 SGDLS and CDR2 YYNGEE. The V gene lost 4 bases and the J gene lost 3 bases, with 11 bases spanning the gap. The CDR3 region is CASSWDGGYEQYF. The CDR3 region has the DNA TGTGCCAGCAGCTGGGACGGGGGCTACGAGCAGTACTTC.

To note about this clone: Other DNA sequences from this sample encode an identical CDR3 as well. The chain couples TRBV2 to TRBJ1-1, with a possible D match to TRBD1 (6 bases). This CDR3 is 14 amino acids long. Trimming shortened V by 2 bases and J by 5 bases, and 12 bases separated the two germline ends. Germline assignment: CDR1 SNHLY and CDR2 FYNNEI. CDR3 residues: CASSERGGGTEAFF. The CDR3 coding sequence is TGTGCCAGCAGTGAACGGGGAGGGGGGACTGAAGCTTTCTTT.

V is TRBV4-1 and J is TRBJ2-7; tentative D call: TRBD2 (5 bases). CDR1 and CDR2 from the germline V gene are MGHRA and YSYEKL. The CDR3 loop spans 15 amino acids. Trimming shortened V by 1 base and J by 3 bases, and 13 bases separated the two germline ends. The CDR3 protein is CASSQGRTRNYEQYF. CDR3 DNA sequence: TGCGCCAGCAGCCAAGGTCGGACTCGAAACTACGAGCAGTACTTC.

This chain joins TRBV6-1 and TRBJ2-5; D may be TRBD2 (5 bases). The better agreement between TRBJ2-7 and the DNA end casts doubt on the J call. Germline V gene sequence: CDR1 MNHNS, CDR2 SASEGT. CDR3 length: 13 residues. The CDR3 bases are TGTGCCAGCAGCCGGGATGACATCTACGAGCAGTACTTC. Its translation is CASSRDDIYEQYF.

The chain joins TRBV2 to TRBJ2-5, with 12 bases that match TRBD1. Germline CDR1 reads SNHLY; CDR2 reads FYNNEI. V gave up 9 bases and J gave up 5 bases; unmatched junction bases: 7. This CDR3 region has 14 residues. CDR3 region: CASSRDRGPETQYF. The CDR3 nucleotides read TGTGCCAGTTCCCGGGACAGGGGGCCTGAGACCCAGTACTTC.

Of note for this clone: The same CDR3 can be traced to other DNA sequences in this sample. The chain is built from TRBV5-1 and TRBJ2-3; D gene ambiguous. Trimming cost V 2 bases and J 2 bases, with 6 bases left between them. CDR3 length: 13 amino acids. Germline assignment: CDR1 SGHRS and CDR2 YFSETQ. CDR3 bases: TGCGCCAGCAGCTTATGGCTCACAGATACGCAGTATTTT. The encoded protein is CASSLWLTDTQYF.

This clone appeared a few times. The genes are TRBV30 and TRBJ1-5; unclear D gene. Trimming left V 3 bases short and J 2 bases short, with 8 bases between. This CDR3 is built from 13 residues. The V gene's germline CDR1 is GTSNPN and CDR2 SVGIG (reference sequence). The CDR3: CAWSFVRNQPQHF. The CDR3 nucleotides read TGTGCCTGGAGCTTCGTTCGCAATCAGCCCCAGCATTTT. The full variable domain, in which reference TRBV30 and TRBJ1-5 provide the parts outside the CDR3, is SQTIHQWPATLVQPVGSPLSLECTVEGTSNPNLYWYRQAAGRGLQLLFYSVGIGQISSEVPQNLSASRPQDRQFILSSKKLLLSDSGFYLCAWSFVRNQPQHFGDGTRLSIL.

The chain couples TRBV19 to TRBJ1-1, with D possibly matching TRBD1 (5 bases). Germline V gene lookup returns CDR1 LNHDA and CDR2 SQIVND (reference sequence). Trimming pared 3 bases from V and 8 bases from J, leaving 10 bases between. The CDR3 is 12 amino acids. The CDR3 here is CASSMRGDEAFF. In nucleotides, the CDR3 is TGTGCCAGTAGTATGCGCGGGGACGAAGCTTTCTTT.

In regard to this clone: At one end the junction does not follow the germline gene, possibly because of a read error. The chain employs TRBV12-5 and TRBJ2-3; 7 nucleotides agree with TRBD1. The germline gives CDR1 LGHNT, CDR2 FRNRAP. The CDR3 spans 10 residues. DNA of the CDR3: TGTGCTAGTGGTCTGGACAGGTCGCATTTT. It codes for CASGLDRSHF.

This CDR3 reads CASSSTGGNQPQHF. The CDR3, as DNA: TGTGCCAGCAGCTCAACAGGGGGGAATCAGCCCCAGCATTTT. The chain joins TRBV7-9 to TRBJ1-5; 8 nucleotides line up with TRBD1. The CDR3 is made up of 14 amino acids. V was clipped by 4 bases and J by 4 bases; unmatched bases: 3. Germline CDR1 reads SEHNR; CDR2 reads FQNEAQ (reference sequence).

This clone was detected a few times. For the CDR3, the DNA is TGCAGCGTTGGGAATAGCCTAGAGACCCAGTACTTC. This encodes CSVGNSLETQYF. The chain couples TRBV29-1 to TRBJ2-5; D uncertain. The length of the CDR3 is 12 residues. V was pared by 4 bases and J by 4 bases, with 10 bases between. Germline assignment: CDR1 SQVTM and CDR2 ANQGSEA. The full variable domain, its missing parts supplied by reference TRBV29-1 and TRBJ2-5, is SAVISQKPSRDICQRGTSLTIQCQVDSQVTMMFWYRQQPGQSLTLIATANQGSEATYESGFVIDKFPISRPNLTFSTLTVSNMSPEDSSIYLCSVGNSLETQYFGPGTRLLVL.

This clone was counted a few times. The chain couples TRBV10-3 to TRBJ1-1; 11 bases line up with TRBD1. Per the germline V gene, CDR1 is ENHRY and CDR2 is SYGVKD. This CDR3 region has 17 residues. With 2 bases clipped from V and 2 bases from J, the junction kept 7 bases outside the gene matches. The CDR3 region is CAISELDRGQRNTEAFF. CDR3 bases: TGTGCCATCAGTGAGCTGGACAGGGGGCAGAGAAACACTGAAGCTTTCTTT.

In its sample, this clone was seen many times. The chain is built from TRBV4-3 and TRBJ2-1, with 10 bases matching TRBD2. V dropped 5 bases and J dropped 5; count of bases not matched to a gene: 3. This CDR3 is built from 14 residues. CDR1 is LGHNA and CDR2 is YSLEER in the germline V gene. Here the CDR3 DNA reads TGCGCCAGCAGCATTGGACTAGCGGACAATGAGCAGTTCTTC. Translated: CASSIGLADNEQFF.